The T cell receptor (beta chain) under discussion was sequenced for a study of Ad26.COV2.S vaccination and SARS-CoV-2 variants. The overall study: Enrollment placed the donor in the COV1001 Ad26.COV2.S trial arm. Ad26.COV2.S given intramuscularly, once or twice 56 days apart.

This table comes from immunoSEQ multiplex PCR, and its TCRdb copy is limited to in-frame clones, with some not included. Of some 340,000 clones in the sample, 86% were seen once. Study results and limitations: The TCR breadth and depth analyses may have understated or missed part of the total T cell responses. Breadth measured for non-spike TCRs was similar across vaccine and placebo recipients.

A note on this clone: Its antigen is not identified.

As for treatment: about 20 received Ad26.COV2.S at low or high dose, single or two shots; several received placebo; per-sample allocation not given. After the first vaccine or placebo injection, samples were drawn on day 63. The source is a person between 18 and 59 years old who received the Ad26.COV2.S COVID-19 vaccine or a placebo. The specimen was peripheral blood, collected in a trial of Ad26.COV2.S vaccine versus placebo.

For the CDR3, the DNA is TGCGCCAGCAGCCAAGCGGGAACCAAAAACATTCAGTACTTC. Protein product: CASSQAGTKNIQYF. V gene TRBV4-3 combines with J gene TRBJ2-4, with D possibly TRBD2 on 5 matching bases. The CDR3 extends over 14 amino acids. Germline V gene lookup returns CDR1 LGHNA and CDR2 YSLEER. V gave up 1 base and J gave up 2 bases, with 6 bases separating them.